Listed below are T cell receptor beta chains from one sample, sequenced in a study of blood T cells in healthy people across ages. TCRdb reprocessed the 5' RACE reads via MiXCR and lists one record per CDR3 protein. This table has some 750,000 distinct CDR3 sequences, around a fifth appearing once. Material for sequencing was blood. The receptors stem from a man in his 70s in good health. Both conserved end residues are part of each CDR3. The order of the fields is D gene, V gene, J gene, clone size, CDR3 protein, CDR3 DNA. D genes are given only for firm matches. A clone size is listed for some rows: how often the clone was seen (once, few, many), or a class if it is expanded.

d_gene: NA; v_gene: TRBV3-1; j_gene: TRBJ2-1; abundance: NA; CDR3aa: CASSQESRYNEQFF; CDR3nt: TGTGCCAGCAGCCAAGAAAGCAGATACAATGAGCAGTTCTTC
d_gene: TRBD2; v_gene: TRBV20-1; j_gene: TRBJ2-4; abundance: NA; CDR3aa: CSAFPGTSLNIQYF; CDR3nt: TGCAGTGCTTTCCCCGGGACTAGTTTAAACATTCAGTACTTC
d_gene: NA; v_gene: TRBV27; j_gene: TRBJ2-7; abundance: few; CDR3aa: CASRLHNSYEQYF; CDR3nt: TGTGCCAGCAGGCTGCATAACTCCTACGAGCAGTACTTC
d_gene: NA; v_gene: TRBV7-7; j_gene: TRBJ2-1; abundance: NA; CDR3aa: CASSLGDRNEQFF; CDR3nt: TGTGCCAGCAGCTTAGGGGATCGTAATGAGCAGTTCTTC
d_gene: TRBD1; v_gene: TRBV7-9; j_gene: TRBJ1-2; abundance: NA; CDR3aa: CASSEKMTGPGYTF; CDR3nt: TGTGCCAGCAGCGAAAAAATGACAGGGCCCGGCTACACCTTC
d_gene: TRBD1; v_gene: TRBV12-3/TRBV12-4; j_gene: TRBJ1-4; abundance: few; CDR3aa: CASRTGQGLALFF; CDR3nt: TGTGCCAGCAGAACCGGACAGGGGCTTGCACTGTTTTTT
d_gene: TRBD1; v_gene: TRBV14; j_gene: TRBJ2-5; abundance: NA; CDR3aa: CASSHGFNRGEGETQYF; CDR3nt: TGTGCCAGCAGCCATGGGTTCAACAGGGGTGAAGGAGAGACCCAGTACTTC
d_gene: NA; v_gene: TRBV18; j_gene: TRBJ2-4; abundance: few; CDR3aa: CARSAGGIAKNIQYF; CDR3nt: TGTGCCAGGTCAGCAGGCGGAATCGCCAAAAACATTCAGTACTTC
d_gene: NA; v_gene: TRBV18; j_gene: TRBJ1-5; abundance: few; CDR3aa: CASSDSNNQPQHF; CDR3nt: TGTGCCAGTTCCGACAGCAACAATCAGCCCCAGCATTTT
d_gene: NA; v_gene: TRBV10-3; j_gene: TRBJ2-5; abundance: few; CDR3aa: CAISDEAGQETQYF; CDR3nt: TGTGCCATCAGTGATGAAGCGGGTCAAGAGACCCAGTACTTC
d_gene: TRBD1; v_gene: TRBV6-6; j_gene: TRBJ2-5; abundance: many; CDR3aa: CASSYPGTGNKTQYF; CDR3nt: TGTGCCAGCAGTTACCCGGGGACAGGGAACAAGACCCAGTACTTC
d_gene: TRBD1; v_gene: TRBV5-8; j_gene: TRBJ1-1; abundance: few; CDR3aa: CASSYLQGSGNTEAFF; CDR3nt: TGTGCCAGCAGCTATCTACAGGGGTCAGGGAACACTGAAGCTTTCTTT
d_gene: NA; v_gene: TRBV7-9; j_gene: TRBJ1-1; abundance: NA; CDR3aa: CATQAVMNTEAFF; CDR3nt: TGTGCCACCCAGGCAGTTATGAACACTGAAGCTTTCTTT
d_gene: TRBD2; v_gene: TRBV5-1; j_gene: TRBJ2-3; abundance: NA; CDR3aa: CASSQGLADARTQYF; CDR3nt: TGCGCCAGCAGCCAAGGACTAGCGGACGCTCGTACGCAGTATTTT
d_gene: TRBD1; v_gene: TRBV28; j_gene: TRBJ2-5; abundance: NA; CDR3aa: CAADRGRLEGKETQYF; CDR3nt: TGTGCCGCGGACAGGGGCCGACTGGAAGGAAAAGAGACCCAGTACTTC
d_gene: TRBD2; v_gene: TRBV29-1; j_gene: TRBJ2-2; abundance: many; CDR3aa: CSVRMRDYTNTGELFF; CDR3nt: TGCAGCGTCCGGATGCGGGACTATACGAACACCGGGGAGCTGTTTTTT
d_gene: NA; v_gene: TRBV27; j_gene: TRBJ2-3; abundance: few; CDR3aa: CASSHDSSFWEQPDTQYF; CDR3nt: TGTGCCAGCAGTCACGATTCTAGCTTTTGGGAGCAGCCAGATACGCAGTATTTT
d_gene: NA; v_gene: TRBV7-2; j_gene: TRBJ2-5; abundance: NA; CDR3aa: CASSLRLAAETQYF; CDR3nt: TGTGCCAGCAGCTTGAGGCTAGCAGCGGAGACCCAGTACTTC
d_gene: NA; v_gene: TRBV27; j_gene: TRBJ2-3; abundance: NA; CDR3aa: CASSFRRTSSTDTQYF; CDR3nt: TGTGCCAGCAGTTTTCGTAGGACTTCTAGCACAGATACGCAGTATTTT
d_gene: NA; v_gene: TRBV5-6; j_gene: TRBJ1-2; abundance: few; CDR3aa: CASSLVGEYYGYTF; CDR3nt: TGTGCCAGCAGCTTGGTAGGGGAGTACTATGGCTACACCTTC
d_gene: NA; v_gene: TRBV28; j_gene: TRBJ2-3; abundance: few; CDR3aa: CASSLISRPPTDTQYF; CDR3nt: TGTGCCAGCAGTTTAATCTCTCGTCCCCCAACAGATACGCAGTATTTT
d_gene: NA; v_gene: TRBV7-2; j_gene: TRBJ2-5; abundance: many; CDR3aa: CASSLGFSGQETQYF; CDR3nt: TGTGCCAGCAGCTTAGGTTTTAGCGGCCAAGAGACCCAGTACTTC
d_gene: NA; v_gene: TRBV2; j_gene: TRBJ1-2; abundance: NA; CDR3aa: CASRKEGAGGYGYTF; CDR3nt: TGTGCCAGCAGGAAAGAGGGAGCCGGGGGCTATGGCTACACCTTC
d_gene: NA; v_gene: TRBV29-1; j_gene: TRBJ2-3; abundance: few; CDR3aa: CSAERGTDTQYF; CDR3nt: TGCAGCGCTGAGCGGGGCACAGATACGCAGTATTTT
d_gene: TRBD1; v_gene: TRBV6-2/TRBV6-3; j_gene: TRBJ1-5; abundance: few; CDR3aa: CASSYANRGGNQPQHF; CDR3nt: TGTGCCAGCAGTTACGCTAACAGGGGTGGAAATCAGCCCCAGCATTTT
d_gene: NA; v_gene: TRBV3-1; j_gene: TRBJ2-7; abundance: few; CDR3aa: CASSSFGPYEQYF; CDR3nt: TGTGCCAGCAGCTCCTTTGGCCCCTACGAGCAGTACTTC
d_gene: TRBD1; v_gene: TRBV5-1; j_gene: TRBJ1-2; abundance: few; CDR3aa: CASSWDSDYGYTF; CDR3nt: TGCGCCAGCAGCTGGGACAGCGACTATGGCTACACCTTC
d_gene: NA; v_gene: TRBV6-6; j_gene: TRBJ1-5; abundance: NA; CDR3aa: CASSYSGGQLGAQPQHF; CDR3nt: TGTGCCAGCAGTTACTCGGGGGGGCAGTTGGGTGCTCAGCCCCAGCATTTT
d_gene: TRBD1; v_gene: TRBV6-6; j_gene: TRBJ2-3; abundance: NA; CDR3aa: CASSYGPGQAHTDTQYF; CDR3nt: TGTGCCAGCAGTTACGGCCCGGGACAGGCTCACACAGATACGCAGTATTTT
d_gene: NA; v_gene: TRBV11-2; j_gene: TRBJ2-3; abundance: few; CDR3aa: CASSLFENPSTDTQYF; CDR3nt: TGTGCCAGCAGCTTATTCGAGAACCCTAGCACAGATACGCAGTATTTT
d_gene: NA; v_gene: TRBV6-5; j_gene: TRBJ1-1; abundance: once; CDR3aa: CASKFLGETEAFF; CDR3nt: TGTGCCAGCAAGTTTTTAGGGGAAACTGAAGCTTTCTTT
d_gene: NA; v_gene: TRBV20-1; j_gene: TRBJ1-5; abundance: NA; CDR3aa: CSAPSASNQPQHF; CDR3nt: TGCAGCGCCCCGTCGGCTAGCAATCAGCCCCAGCATTTT
d_gene: TRBD1; v_gene: TRBV5-1; j_gene: TRBJ1-6; abundance: NA; CDR3aa: CASSFRTGEDSPLHF; CDR3nt: TGCGCCAGCAGCTTCAGGACAGGGGAGGATTCACCCCTCCACTTT
d_gene: TRBD2; v_gene: TRBV12-3/TRBV12-4; j_gene: TRBJ2-1; abundance: NA; CDR3aa: CASSLGTSGSLTYNEQFF; CDR3nt: TGTGCCAGCAGTTTGGGGACTAGCGGGAGTCTTACCTACAATGAGCAGTTCTTC
d_gene: NA; v_gene: TRBV12-3/TRBV12-4; j_gene: TRBJ2-5; abundance: few; CDR3aa: CASSSTGVPQETQYF; CDR3nt: TGTGCCAGCAGTTCAACAGGCGTTCCCCAAGAGACCCAGTACTTC
d_gene: NA; v_gene: TRBV29-1; j_gene: TRBJ1-4; abundance: few; CDR3aa: CSASIGGEKLFF; CDR3nt: TGCAGCGCGTCCATTGGAGGTGAAAAACTGTTTTTT
d_gene: TRBD1; v_gene: TRBV23-1; j_gene: TRBJ1-5; abundance: NA; CDR3aa: CASSQSGQGVSTDQPQHF; CDR3nt: TGCGCCAGCAGTCAATCGGGACAGGGGGTTTCTACGGATCAGCCCCAGCATTTT
d_gene: NA; v_gene: TRBV7-9; j_gene: TRBJ1-1; abundance: few; CDR3aa: CASSLVQGRNTEAFF; CDR3nt: TGTGCCAGCAGCTTAGTTCAGGGGAGGAACACTGAAGCTTTCTTT
d_gene: NA; v_gene: TRBV12-3/TRBV12-4; j_gene: TRBJ2-7; abundance: NA; CDR3aa: CASSRRGSYEQYF; CDR3nt: TGTGCCAGCAGTCGCAGGGGCTCCTACGAGCAGTACTTC
d_gene: NA; v_gene: TRBV7-8; j_gene: TRBJ2-5; abundance: NA; CDR3aa: CASSLVTRSTETQHF; CDR3nt: TGTGCCAGCAGCTTAGTGACTAGGAGTACCGAGACCCAGCACTTC
d_gene: NA; v_gene: TRBV24-1; j_gene: TRBJ1-2; abundance: few; CDR3aa: CATSDPQGTDYGYTF; CDR3nt: TGTGCCACCAGTGATCCCCAAGGGACGGATTATGGCTACACCTTC
d_gene: NA; v_gene: TRBV27; j_gene: TRBJ2-1; abundance: NA; CDR3aa: CASSDTTSYNEQFF; CDR3nt: TGTGCCAGCAGTGACACGACTTCCTACAATGAGCAGTTCTTC
d_gene: NA; v_gene: TRBV7-2; j_gene: TRBJ2-3; abundance: many; CDR3aa: CASSLSFASTDTQYF; CDR3nt: TGTGCCAGCAGCTTATCCTTCGCCAGCACAGATACGCAGTATTTT
d_gene: NA; v_gene: TRBV7-2; j_gene: TRBJ2-4; abundance: few; CDR3aa: CASSPSAIAKNIQYF; CDR3nt: TGTGCCAGCAGCCCTAGCGCTATAGCCAAAAACATTCAGTACTTC
d_gene: NA; v_gene: TRBV12-3/TRBV12-4; j_gene: TRBJ2-4; abundance: NA; CDR3aa: CASSLAPQGAKNIQYF; CDR3nt: TGTGCCAGCAGTTTGGCCCCGCAGGGGGCCAAAAACATTCAGTACTTC
d_gene: NA; v_gene: TRBV28; j_gene: TRBJ2-1; abundance: NA; CDR3aa: CASRPGTRGEQFF; CDR3nt: TGTGCCAGCAGACCCGGGACACGGGGTGAGCAGTTCTTC
d_gene: TRBD1; v_gene: TRBV24-1; j_gene: TRBJ2-1; abundance: once; CDR3aa: CATSGLTGTGSNEQFF; CDR3nt: TGTGCCACCAGTGGCCTCACCGGGACAGGGTCCAATGAGCAGTTCTTC
d_gene: NA; v_gene: TRBV2; j_gene: TRBJ1-2; abundance: NA; CDR3aa: CASSELRGRTYGYTF; CDR3nt: TGTGCCAGCAGTGAACTTCGCGGCAGGACCTATGGCTACACCTTC